This T cell receptor beta chain comes out of a study of blood T cell repertoires in COVID-19. Across the study: PBMCs, B-cell-depleted T cells, or T cells provided the cDNA or gDNA that made up the material.

Here immunoSEQ multiplex PCR was the method, and the copy in TCRdb shows in-frame clones only, minus some. The table has tens of thousands of clones, around 79% seen once. Trimming cost V 3 bases and J 5 bases, with 17 bases left between them. The length of the CDR3 is 17 residues. Germline V CDR1 and CDR2: SEHNR, FQNEAQ (reference sequence). The specimen was peripheral blood. The receptor was isolated from a man between 60 and 75 years old with acute or convalescent COVID-19. This chain uses TRBV7-9 with TRBJ1-6; maybe TRBD1 (5 bases). The DNA for the CDR3 is TGTGCCAGCAGCTTCTCGGACCCAGGGTTGGATAATTCACCCCTCCACTTT. Translated: CASSFSDPGLDNSPLHF.